A selection of T cell receptor beta chains follows, all from one sample in a study of OX40 agonist ivuxolimab in advanced cancers. The assay was immunoSEQ multiplex PCR, and TCRdb's table has in-frame clones only and misses some. The sample has over 100,000 clones, 90% to 95% seen once. The sequencing used CD4+ or CD8+ T cells sorted from blood, collected in a trial of the OX40 agonist ivuxolimab. Receptors were obtained from an adult with an advanced solid tumor such as melanoma, head and neck, liver or kidney cancer. Each CDR3 is given with its conserved first and last residue. A D gene is named only where the DNA matches it firmly. A row's size may be missing; if present it is once, few, many or a size class.

d_gene	v_gene	j_gene	abundance	CDR3aa	CDR3nt
-	TRBV7-9	TRBJ1-4	-	CASSWGKGGNEKLFF	TGTGCCAGCAGCTGGGGAAAGGGCGGTAATGAAAAACTGTTTTTT
-	TRBV7-4	TRBJ2-5	-	CASSLAGRQETQYF	TGTGCCAGCAGCTTAGCGGGGAGGCAAGAGACCCAGTACTTC
-	TRBV30	TRBJ1-2	-	CAWNSGVSYGYTF	TGTGCCTGGAACTCGGGGGTGAGCTATGGCTACACCTTC
-	TRBV9	TRBJ1-3	-	CASSVDKGLGGNTIYF	TGTGCCAGCAGCGTAGATAAGGGGCTGGGTGGAAACACCATATATTTT
-	TRBV19	TRBJ1-2	-	CASTVDGWDGYTF	TGTGCCAGTACCGTAGACGGATGGGATGGCTACACCTTC
TRBD1	TRBV4-3	TRBJ2-6	-	CASSQMQDRGFGANVLTF	TGCGCCAGCAGCCAAATGCAGGACAGGGGGTTTGGGGCCAACGTCCTGACTTTC
TRBD1	TRBV5-8	TRBJ2-2	-	CASMLTWTGMRRGELFF	TGTGCCAGCATGCTCACGTGGACAGGGATGCGGAGGGGGGAGCTGTTTTTT
-	TRBV2	TRBJ1-1	-	CASRGTGPNTEAFF	TGTGCCAGCAGGGGAACAGGGCCGAACACTGAAGCTTTCTTT
-	TRBV7-2	TRBJ1-1	-	CASSSTGSEVWYLNTEAFF	TGTGCCAGCAGCTCCACAGGGTCGGAGGTATGGTATTTGAACACTGAAGCTTTCTTT
-	TRBV19	TRBJ2-2	-	CASSIAPGGELFF	TGTGCCAGTAGTATAGCCCCAGGCGGGGAGCTGTTTTTT
-	TRBV5-4	TRBJ1-4	-	CASSQGTVATNEKLFF	TGCGCCAGCAGCCAAGGGACGGTTGCAACTAATGAAAAACTGTTTTTT
-	TRBV9	TRBJ2-2	-	CASSVSGNTGELFF	TGTGCCAGCAGCGTTTCGGGAAACACCGGGGAGCTGTTTTTT
-	TRBV20-1	TRBJ1-1	-	CSASRGTEAFF	TGCAGTGCTAGCCGGGGCACTGAAGCTTTCTTT
-	TRBV6-6	TRBJ2-3	-	CASRGILSTDTQYF	TGTGCCAGCAGGGGGATCCTTAGCACAGATACGCAGTATTTT
-	TRBV6-1	TRBJ1-1	-	CASSGGRVSTEAFF	TGTGCCAGCAGTGGGGGCAGGGTCTCGACTGAAGCTTTCTTT
TRBD1	TRBV2	TRBJ2-5	-	CASSEGTGGETQYF	TGTGCCAGCAGTGAGGGGACAGGGGGAGAGACCCAGTACTTC
TRBD1	TRBV9	TRBJ1-4	-	CAGSVTGGSGEKLFF	TGTGCCGGCAGCGTTACAGGGGGCTCCGGTGAAAAACTGTTTTTT
-	TRBV19	TRBJ1-2	-	CASSRRLGMDYGYTF	TGTGCCAGTAGCCGCCGGTTGGGAATGGACTATGGCTACACCTTC
-	TRBV28	TRBJ1-1	-	CASILRREAFF	TGTGCCAGCATCCTGAGACGGGAAGCTTTCTTT
-	TRBV9	TRBJ2-6	-	CASSVDRGAGANVLTF	TGTGCCAGCAGCGTCGACCGGGGTGCTGGGGCCAACGTCCTGACTTTC
-	TRBV10-3	TRBJ1-5	-	CAISESDGRQPQHF	TGTGCCATCAGTGAGTCGGACGGGAGGCAGCCCCAGCATTTT
TRBD1	TRBV5-4	TRBJ2-2	-	CASSDRVGNAGELFF	TGTGCCAGCAGCGACAGGGTAGGGAACGCCGGGGAGCTGTTTTTT
-	TRBV19	TRBJ1-5	-	CASTSWAGRGGNQPQHF	TGTGCCAGTACTTCGTGGGCAGGGAGGGGTGGCAATCAGCCCCAGCATTTT
TRBD1	TRBV4-1	TRBJ1-4	-	CASSQDGTGGEKLFF	TGCGCCAGCAGCCAAGATGGGACAGGCGGGGAAAAACTGTTTTTT
TRBD1	TRBV2	TRBJ1-5	-	CASKGARNQPQHF	TGTGCCAGCAAGGGGGCGAGAAATCAGCCCCAGCATTTT
-	TRBV28	TRBJ2-3	-	CASKKHRDTQYF	TGTGCCAGCAAGAAGCATCGGGATACGCAGTATTTT
-	TRBV6-6	TRBJ2-1	-	CASSFNNEQFF	TGTGCCAGCAGTTTCAACAATGAGCAGTTCTTC
TRBD1	TRBV7-2	TRBJ1-1	few	CASSSRDRGDWPEAFF	TGTGCCAGCAGCTCCCGGGACAGGGGGGATTGGCCTGAAGCTTTCTTT
-	TRBV5-8	TRBJ2-3	-	CASSLGDSGTDTQYF	TGTGCCAGCAGCTTGGGGGACTCAGGCACAGATACGCAGTATTTT
-	TRBV4-1	TRBJ2-3	-	CASSQEGPSTDTQYF	TGCGCCAGCAGCCAAGAAGGCCCAAGCACAGATACGCAGTATTTT
TRBD2	TRBV7-2	TRBJ2-1	-	CASSLSGRGYNEQFF	TGTGCCAGCAGCTTAAGCGGGAGAGGCTACAATGAGCAGTTCTTC